A single sample is the source of the 32 T cell receptor beta chains below, sequenced in a study of shared clonotypes between healthy human individuals. The assay was immunoSEQ multiplex PCR, and TCRdb's table has in-frame clones only and misses some. The profile shows about 1 million clones, approximately 68% of them singletons. Sequencing used memory CD4+ T cells sorted from blood. Subset reported: CD45RA-negative fraction. These receptor sequences come from a man younger than 30 in good health.

This chain links TRBV7-2 with TRBJ2-5, with D hard to call. CDR1 and CDR2 (germline): SGHTA, FQGNSA. This CDR3 contains 12 residues. The V gene lost 5 bases and the J gene lost 3 bases, with 7 bases spanning the gap. The CDR3 reads CASSVLEETQYF. The CDR3 DNA follows: TGTGCCAGCAGCGTACTGGAAGAGACCCAGTACTTC.

This rearrangement joins TRBV7-2 to TRBJ2-5; either TRBD1 or TRBD2 may supply D (7 bases each). The CDR3 runs 15 residues. From germline, CDR1 is SGHTA and CDR2 FQGNSA. V lost 5 bases and J 4 bases, leaving 17 bases between the germline ends. In DNA form, the CDR3 reads TGTGCCAGCAGCCTAAATACAGGGGAGGGAGAGACCCAGTACTTC. It encodes CASSLNTGEGETQYF.

Remarks on this clone: One base away lies a much larger clone, so this may be a sequencing read error. The chain combines TRBV11-3 with TRBJ2-1; 8 bases match TRBD2. Germline assignment: CDR1 SGHNT and CDR2 YENEEA. This CDR3 is built from 15 residues. CDR3 in DNA: TGTGCCAGCAACTTAGGGCGGGGGGCATTCAATGAGCAGTTCTTC. Translation: CASNLGRGAFNEQFF.

A few counts support this clone. V and J are TRBV6-6 and TRBJ1-6; the D is unclear. CDR3 length: 14 residues. Deletions cut 3 bases from V and 2 bases from J, with 5 bases between. Per the germline V gene, CDR1 is MNHNY and CDR2 is SVGAGI (reference sequence). Here the CDR3 DNA reads TGTGCCAGCAGTTATACACCCTATAATTCACCCCTCCACTTT. Translating it yields CASSYTPYNSPLHF.

The V and J genes are TRBV6-5 and TRBJ1-6; D is uncertain. V gave up 4 bases and J gave up 3 bases, with 10 bases separating them. This CDR3 contains 15 residues. CDR1 and CDR2 from the germline V gene are MNHEY and SVGAGI. CDR3 residues: CASSSDPGYNSPLHF. CDR3 sequence (DNA): TGTGCCAGCAGTTCGGATCCGGGCTATAATTCACCCCTCCACTTT.

CDR3 bases: TGTGCCAGCAGCAAACGATTAACAGGGGGCGCCTATGGCTACACCTTC. This translates into CASSKRLTGGAYGYTF. The rearrangement links TRBV21-1 to TRBJ1-2; whether TRBD1, the table's D call, matches the DNA was not checked. TRBV21-1 is a known pseudogene. There are 16 residues in the CDR3.

A note on this clone: Germline and junction disagree at one end, which may indicate a read error. In the same sample, other DNA sequences code for this CDR3. The chain recombines TRBV11-3 with TRBJ2-3, with TRBD1 matching over 7 bases. CDR1 and CDR2 (germline): SGHNT, YENEEA. The CDR3 runs 14 residues. The CDR3 reads CASSLGQGADTQYF. The CDR3 nucleotides are TGTGCCAGTAGCTTGGGGCAGGGGGCAGATACGCAGTATTTT.

This clone was detected many times. The rearrangement uses TRBV28 and TRBJ2-2; D ambiguous. CDR1 MDHEN and CDR2 SYDVKM come from the germline V gene. The V end was cut by 4 bases, the J end by 8 bases, with 11 bases between. The CDR3 spans 13 residues. The CDR3 sequence: CASSSFLGGELFF. The CDR3 DNA follows: TGTGCCAGCAGTTCCTTCCTTGGGGGGGAGCTGTTTTTT.

On this clone itself: A much larger clone is a single base away; this may be a read error. V usage is TRBV4-3 and J usage is TRBJ1-1; TRBD1 is a possible D gene (5 bases). This CDR3 spans 14 amino acids. Germline-derived CDR1 and CDR2 are LGHNA and YSLEER. Trimming took off 2 bases at V and 6 bases at J, with 13 bases between the two ends. CDR3 loop: CASSQQTRDAEAFF. The DNA for the CDR3 is TGCGCCAGCAGCCAACAGACAAGGGACGCTGAAGCTTTCTTT.

This clone was found a few times. J is TRBJ2-2 and V is TRBV7-3; no clear D. Deletions cut 5 bases from V and 6 bases from J, with 13 bases between. The germline V gene encodes CDR1 SGHTA and CDR2 FQGTGA. The CDR3 is 14 residues long. The CDR3 region has the DNA TGTGCCAGCAGCCCCTCCCATAGGGCCGGGGAGCTGTTTTTT. It translates to CASSPSHRAGELFF.

A note on this clone: The same CDR3 also results from other DNA sequences found in this sample. The V call is TRBV5-1, the J call TRBJ1-1; no clear D. Germline-derived CDR1 and CDR2 are SGHRS and YFSETQ. The length of the CDR3 is 15 residues. With 0 bases removed from V and 3 bases from J, the gap between germline ends came to 12 bases. CDR3 amino acids: CASSLEAGGYTEAFF. The CDR3 DNA follows: TGCGCCAGCAGCTTGGAGGCGGGAGGTTACACTGAAGCTTTCTTT. The whole variable domain, filled in from reference TRBV5-1 and TRBJ1-1, reads KAGVTQTPRYLIKTRGQQVTLSCSPISGHRSVSWYQQTPGQGLQFLFEYFSETQRNKGNFPGRFSGRQFSNSRSEMNVSTLELGDSALYLCASSLEAGGYTEAFFGQGTRLTVV.

This clone occurred once. The gene calls are TRBV28 and TRBJ1-4; weak D call: TRBD1 (5 bases). CDR1 and CDR2 from the germline V gene are MDHEN and SYDVKM. The CDR3 length is 16 residues. V was clipped by 5 bases and J by 0 bases, with 13 bases between them. This CDR3 reads CASSGSMGATNEKLFF. CDR3 nucleotides: TGTGCCAGCAGTGGGTCTATGGGGGCAACTAATGAAAAACTGTTTTTT.

This chain connects TRBV28 to TRBJ2-7; 7 bases map to TRBD1. The V gene's germline CDR1 is MDHEN and CDR2 SYDVKM. This CDR3 region has 14 residues. V dropped 4 bases and J dropped 6; count of bases not matched to a gene: 9. CDR3 loop: CASSSAYRGGEQYF. CDR3 DNA: TGTGCCAGCAGTTCGGCGTACAGGGGCGGCGAGCAGTACTTC.

The chain couples TRBV19 to TRBJ1-4; 8 bases map to TRBD1. V dropped 4 bases and J dropped 7; count of bases not matched to a gene: 8. There are 15 residues in the CDR3. Per germline, CDR1 LNHDA and CDR2 SQIVND (reference sequence). The CDR3 DNA is TGTGCCAGTAGTACCACAGGGGGTCATGGTGAAAAACTGTTTTTT. Encoded protein: CASSTTGGHGEKLFF.

This clone showed up just a few times. The chain recombines TRBV29-1 with TRBJ2-7; tentatively, D is TRBD2 (6 bases). Trimming cost V 5 bases and J 7 bases, with 21 bases left between them. Germline V gives CDR1 SQVTM, CDR2 ANQGSEA. CDR3 length: 14 residues. The CDR3 here is CSVNGPGAPREQYF. CDR3 coding DNA: TGCAGCGTTAACGGGCCGGGAGCCCCAAGAGAGCAGTACTTC.

The V gene is TRBV18, the J gene TRBJ1-5; D is undetermined. V was trimmed by 0 bases and J by 6 bases, leaving 15 bases between them. The CDR3 spans 16 residues. CDR1 and CDR2 from the germline V gene are KGHSH and LQKENI. CDR3 nucleotide sequence: TGTGCCAGCTCACCACCTGGTATCGGCGCAGGTCAGCCCCAGCATTTT. It is translated as CASSPPGIGAGQPQHF.

This chain connects TRBV5-1 to TRBJ2-7, with D maybe TRBD2 (7 bases). Germline CDR1 is SGHRS and CDR2 is YFSETQ. CDR3 length: 15 amino acids. Trimming removed 0 bases from V and 4 bases from J, with 14 bases in between. CDR3 DNA sequence: TGCGCCAGCAGCTTGGTGGCGGGGGCCTTATACGAGCAGTACTTC. It encodes CASSLVAGALYEQYF.

The CDR3 region is CASRRQGGQPQHF. The CDR3, as DNA: TGTGCCAGCAGAAGACAGGGAGGACAGCCCCAGCATTTT. The V call is TRBV5-8, the J call TRBJ1-5, with 7 nucleotides matching TRBD1. Germline assignment: CDR1 SGHTS and CDR2 YDEGEE. CDR3 length equals 13 residues. V shed 5 bases and J 7 bases; nucleotides not matched to a gene: 6.

The chain combines TRBV6-5 with TRBJ1-4; 8 nucleotides align to TRBD1. Germline CDR1 is MNHEY and CDR2 is SVGAGI. The CDR3 is 13 residues long. The V gene end was trimmed by 5 bases and the J gene end by 7 bases; junction bases not matched to a gene: 3. CDR3 sequence (DNA): TGTGCCAGCAGTCAAGACAGGGGTGAAAAACTGTTTTTT. It codes for CASSQDRGEKLFF.

On this clone itself: Other DNA sequences of this sample code for an identical CDR3. This rearrangement joins TRBV16 to TRBJ2-2; no reliable D call. Trimming left V 2 bases short and J 1 base short, with 2 bases between. Germline V gene lookup returns CDR1 KGHSY and CDR2 FQNENV. CDR3 length equals 13 residues. CDR3 DNA sequence: TGTGCCAGCAGCCAACGGAACACCGGGGAGCTGTTTTTT. Translating it yields CASSQRNTGELFF.

This clone was seen only a few times. The chain combines TRBV21-1 with TRBJ2-5. TRBV21-1 represents a pseudogene. The CDR3 is 15 amino acids. This chain's CDR3 is CASRLRTGRRGTQYF. CDR3 DNA sequence: TGTGCCAGCAGATTAAGGACCGGAAGGAGAGGGACCCAGTACTTC.

The chain carries TRBV30 and TRBJ1-4; 8 bases map to TRBD1. This CDR3 comprises 12 residues. Germline V gene data show CDR1 as GTSNPN and CDR2 as SVGIG (reference sequence). J lost 8 bases, V lost 4 bases, and 3 bases had no gene match. CDR3 DNA sequence: TGTGCCTGGAAACAGGGGGGCGAAAAACTGTTTTTT. It translates to CAWKQGGEKLFF.

The chain has TRBV7-9 and TRBJ1-2; D unresolved. This CDR3 contains 15 residues. V lost 1 base, J lost 1 base, and 10 bases lay in between. Germline V CDR1 and CDR2: SEHNR, FQNEAQ (reference sequence). CDR3 sequence (DNA): TGTGCCAGCAGCTTAGGGGGAGTCTTTAACTATGGCTACACCTTC. Protein: CASSLGGVFNYGYTF.

The chain employs TRBV7-8 and TRBJ1-2; D is unclear. CDR3 size: 14 residues. CDR1 is SGHVS, CDR2 FQNEAQ, per germline. The ends were cut back, 6 bases at V and 6 bases at J, with 17 bases in the middle. In DNA form, the CDR3 reads TGTGCCAGCAGTTCACCGGCCTCGGAGGATGGCTACACCTTC. Its protein product is CASSSPASEDGYTF.

V gene TRBV5-6 combines with J gene TRBJ1-6; possible D gene TRBD1, 6 bases. The germline CDR1 and CDR2 sequences are SGHDT and YYEEEE. V lost 0 bases and J 7 bases, leaving 8 bases between the germline ends. The CDR3 runs to 14 residues. This CDR3 reads CASSLGGANSPLHF. CDR3 bases: TGTGCCAGCAGCTTGGGGGGGGCGAATTCACCCCTCCACTTT.

V usage is TRBV2 and J usage is TRBJ2-7; D remains ambiguous. Germline assignment: CDR1 SNHLY and CDR2 FYNNEI. This CDR3 comprises 12 residues. The ends were cut back, 7 bases at V and 3 bases at J, with 10 bases in the middle. As DNA, the CDR3 is TGTGCCAGCAAGGCCCTTTTCTACGAGCAGTACTTC. As protein: CASKALFYEQYF.

A remark on this clone: This sample also contains other DNA sequences that code for the same CDR3. The chain recombines TRBV7-2 with TRBJ2-1; D is unresolved. CDR1 is SGHTA and CDR2 is FQGNSA in the germline V gene. V was trimmed by 0 bases and J by 0 bases, leaving 6 bases between them. The CDR3 runs 15 residues. For the CDR3, the DNA is TGTGCCAGCAGCTTAGCAGGCAGCTCCTACAATGAGCAGTTCTTC. This encodes CASSLAGSSYNEQFF.

V usage is TRBV11-2 and J usage is TRBJ2-7, with D possibly TRBD2 on 5 matching bases. This CDR3 has 15 amino acids. Trimming took 5 bases from V and 7 from J, leaving 21 bases between them. Germline values: CDR1 SGHAT, CDR2 FQNNGV. The CDR3 loop is CASSHAGLAPEEQYF. In DNA form, the CDR3 reads TGTGCCAGCAGCCATGCAGGCCTAGCCCCTGAAGAGCAGTACTTC.

The chain joins TRBV4-1 to TRBJ2-7, with TRBD1 identical over 7 bases. Germline V CDR1 and CDR2: MGHRA, YSYEKL. The length of the CDR3 is 15 residues. The junction had 6 bases not matched to a gene; V was cut back by 3 bases and J by 1 base. The CDR3: CASSQGTVPSYEQYF. In DNA, the CDR3 is TGCGCCAGCAGCCAGGGGACAGTACCTTCCTACGAGCAGTACTTC.

V is TRBV5-4 and J is TRBJ1-3, with TRBD1 identical over 11 bases. Per germline, CDR1 SGHNT and CDR2 YYREEE (reference sequence). This CDR3 comprises 16 residues. Trimming removed 5 bases from V and 8 bases from J; junction bases left unmatched: 12. The DNA for the CDR3 is TGTGCCAGCAGATTGACACCGGGACAGGGGGGGGACACCATATATTTT. Amino acids: CASRLTPGQGGDTIYF.

This clone was detected only a few times. The chain joins TRBV5-1 to TRBJ2-2; D call uncertain. The germline V and J ends were trimmed by 0 bases and 4 bases, with 19 bases remaining between them. Germline loops: CDR1 SGHRS, CDR2 YFSETQ. The CDR3 has 18 amino acids. CDR3 in DNA: TGCGCCAGCAGCTTGGAGGGTATGGGGTTGAAGAGCACCGGGGAGCTGTTTTTT. Its protein is CASSLEGMGLKSTGELFF.

The gene calls are TRBV10-3 and TRBJ2-7, with 10 bases fitting TRBD2. Germline V CDR1 and CDR2: ENHRY, SYGVKD. Trimming at V came to 2 bases and at J to 4 bases, leaving 2 bases not matched to a gene. This CDR3 spans 14 amino acids. CDR3 loop: CAISETSGVYEQYF. The CDR3 nucleotides read TGTGCCATCAGTGAGACTAGCGGGGTGTACGAGCAGTACTTC.